Reported below is one T cell receptor (beta chain). The CDR3 is 14 residues long. The germline V gene has CDR1 SGHRS and CDR2 YFSETQ. V lost 0 bases and J lost 5, with 9 bases in between. This record comes from a study of cytomegalovirus exposure and HLA in healthy donors. This PCR relied on a set of 60 Vbeta primers and 13 Jbeta primers. The table came from immunoSEQ multiplex PCR; TCRdb's copy has only in-frame clones and leaves some out. The table has 150,000 to 200,000 clones, around 81% seen once. The clonotype was recovered from a man aged 18 to 35 in good health and CMV-seronegative. Sequences were obtained from PBMCs. V usage is TRBV5-1 and J usage is TRBJ1-5, with D perhaps TRBD1 (5 bases). DNA of the CDR3: TGCGCCAGCAGCTTGGGTGGGGGGGATCAGCCCCAGCATTTT. Translated: CASSLGGGDQPQHF.